The 8 T cell receptor beta chains reported below all come from one sample, sequenced in a study of blood T cell repertoires in COVID-19. Profiled with immunoSEQ multiplex PCR; TCRdb holds only in-frame clones, not every one. Among 73,000 or so clones, 80% to 85% were seen once, and the ten largest hold just over 4.5%. The sequencing input was peripheral blood. The receptors originated from an older woman with acute or convalescent COVID-19.

The chain joins TRBV10-1 to TRBJ2-3; a possible D gene is TRBD2 (6 bases). The CDR3 has 15 amino acids. V was cut by 4 bases and J by 3 bases, with 14 bases left in between. CDR1 and CDR2 from the germline V gene are WNHNN and SYGVQD (reference sequence). CDR3 sequence: CASSVRRGRTDTQYF. CDR3 coding DNA: TGCGCCAGCAGTGTCCGGCGGGGACGGACAGATACGCAGTATTTT.

The CDR3 nucleotides are TGTGCCAGCAGCCAAGCAGGGATTGGTCAGCCCCAGCATTTT. Protein product: CASSQAGIGQPQHF. V gene TRBV3-1 (or the pseudogene TRBV3-2) combines with J gene TRBJ1-5, with a possible D match to TRBD1 (5 bases). Germline lookup yields CDR1 LGHDT and CDR2 YNNKEL (reference sequence). The CDR3 loop spans 14 amino acids. V lost 1 base, J lost 6 bases, and 10 bases lay in between.

This clone was counted between two and nine times. The chain combines TRBV30 with TRBJ2-2; D possibly corresponds to TRBD1 (5 bases). The germline V gene has CDR1 GTSNPN and CDR2 SVGIG (reference sequence). With 8 bases removed from V and 0 bases from J, the gap between germline ends came to 16 bases. This CDR3 region has 15 residues. This CDR3 is CAVRPKGSNTGELFF. In DNA, the CDR3 is TGTGCCGTACGCCCAAAGGGGTCGAACACCGGGGAGCTGTTTTTT.

The chain carries TRBV14 and TRBJ1-1; 7 bases agree with TRBD1. The germline V gene has CDR1 SGHDN and CDR2 FVKESK. CDR3 size: 14 residues. Trimming cost V 4 bases and J 4 bases; bases outside gene matches: 6. CDR3 in DNA: TGTGCCAGCAGCCCATATACAGGGGTCACTGAAGCTTTCTTT. Translated, it gives CASSPYTGVTEAFF.

The CDR3 reads CASSYNLRETYNSPLHF. The CDR3 bases are TGTGCCAGCAGCTATAATCTCAGGGAAACCTATAATTCACCCCTCCACTTT. This chain connects TRBV5-5 to TRBJ1-6; TRBD1 is a possible D gene (5 bases). The CDR3 runs 17 residues. Trimming took off 3 bases at V and 2 bases at J, with 15 bases between the two ends. Germline values: CDR1 SGHKS, CDR2 YYEKEE (reference sequence).

V gene TRBV7-6 combines with J gene TRBJ1-5; unclear D gene. Between the trimmed V and J ends, which lost 7 bases and 2 bases, there was a span of 18 bases. The CDR3 loop spans 16 amino acids. Germline V gives CDR1 SGHVS, CDR2 FNYEAQ. The CDR3 bases are TGTGCCAGCACTCCCAGTGCAGGAGGCGGCAATCAGCCCCAGCATTTT. It encodes CASTPSAGGGNQPQHF.

V and J are TRBV6-5 and TRBJ2-7; 9 bases are a match to TRBD1. The germline CDR1 and CDR2 sequences are MNHEY and SVGAGI. With 8 bases clipped from V and 6 bases from J, the junction kept 8 bases outside the gene matches. CDR3 size: 13 residues. This chain's CDR3 is CASGGQGSVEQYF. CDR3 bases: TGTGCCAGCGGGGGACAGGGATCGGTCGAGCAGTACTTC.

The CDR3 loop is CASSLDGTSGEQFF. The CDR3 DNA follows: TGTGCCAGCAGCTTAGACGGGACTAGCGGGGAGCAGTTCTTC. This chain uses TRBV11-3 with TRBJ2-1; the match to TRBD2 covers 12 bases. CDR1 and CDR2 from the germline V gene are SGHNT and YENEEA. The trim removed 0 bases at V and 10 bases at J, leaving 1 base unmatched. This CDR3 is 14 amino acids long.